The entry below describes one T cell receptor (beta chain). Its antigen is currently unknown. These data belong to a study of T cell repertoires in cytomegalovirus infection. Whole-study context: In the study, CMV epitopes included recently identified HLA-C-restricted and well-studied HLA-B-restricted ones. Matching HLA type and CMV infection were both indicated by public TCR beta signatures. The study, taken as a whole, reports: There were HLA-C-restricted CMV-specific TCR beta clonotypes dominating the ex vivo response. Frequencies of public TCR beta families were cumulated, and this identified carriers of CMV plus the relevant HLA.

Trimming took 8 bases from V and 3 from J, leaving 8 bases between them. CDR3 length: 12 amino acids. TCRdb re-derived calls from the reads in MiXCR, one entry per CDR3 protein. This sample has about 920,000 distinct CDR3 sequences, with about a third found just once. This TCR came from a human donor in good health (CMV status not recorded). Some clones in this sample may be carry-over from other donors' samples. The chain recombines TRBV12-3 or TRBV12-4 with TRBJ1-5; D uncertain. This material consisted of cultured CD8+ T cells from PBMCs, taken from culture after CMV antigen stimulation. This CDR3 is CASADYNQPQHF. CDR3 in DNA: TGTGCCAGCGCAGACTACAATCAGCCCCAGCATTTT.